These 23 T cell receptor beta chains were all obtained from the same sample, sequenced in a study of blood T cell repertoires in COVID-19. The protocol was immunoSEQ multiplex PCR, while the TCRdb copy is restricted to in-frame clones and leaves out a portion. The sample consists of around 110,000 clones, under 85% of them appearing once. Sequenced input: peripheral blood. The origin of the receptors is an older woman with acute or convalescent COVID-19.

This clone has only one observation. The V call is TRBV11-2, the J call TRBJ1-1; D might be TRBD1 (6 bases). From germline, CDR1 is SGHAT and CDR2 FQNNGV. The V and J ends lost 7 bases and 2 bases respectively, with 17 bases between them. The CDR3 spans 15 residues. In DNA, the CDR3 is TGTGCCAGCATTCCTGTGGGGGCGGTAAACACTGAAGCTTTCTTT. This sequence encodes CASIPVGAVNTEAFF.

V usage is TRBV27 and J usage is TRBJ2-7; 11 nucleotides align to TRBD2. The CDR3 runs 16 residues. The V segment lost 7 bases and the J segment 4 bases; nucleotides outside the gene matches: 12. In germline, CDR1 is MNHEY, CDR2 SMNVEV (reference sequence). In DNA form, the CDR3 reads TGTGCCAGCAAACTAGCGGGAGATTTGAGGGCTTACGAGCAGTACTTC. This codes for CASKLAGDLRAYEQYF.

This clone was seen only a few times. The chain combines TRBV7-2 with TRBJ2-1, with 15 bases fitting TRBD2. Germline V gene lookup returns CDR1 SGHTA and CDR2 FQGNSA. With 5 bases clipped from V and 4 bases from J, the junction kept 9 bases outside the gene matches. This CDR3 region has 18 residues. The CDR3 loop is CASSPRGLAGGPYNEQFF. The CDR3, as DNA: TGTGCCAGCAGCCCCAGGGGACTAGCGGGAGGTCCGTACAATGAGCAGTTCTTC.

The chain links TRBV6-5 to TRBJ2-7, with D tentatively TRBD2 (6 bases). The V gene's germline CDR1 is MNHEY and CDR2 SVGAGI. CDR3 length: 14 residues. Trimming removed 6 bases at V and 1 base at J, with 13 bases between. The CDR3 here is CASRGDWASYEQYF. CDR3 in DNA: TGTGCCAGCAGGGGGGACTGGGCGTCCTACGAGCAGTACTTC.

The rearrangement uses TRBV6-4 and TRBJ2-2; the D gene is possibly TRBD2 (5 bases). Germline assignment: CDR1 MRHNA and CDR2 SNTAGT. This CDR3 contains 14 residues. V was shortened by 2 bases and J by 5 bases, with 9 bases between the two germline ends. DNA for the CDR3: TGTGCCAGCAGTGACGGAGTAGCGACCGGGGAGCTGTTTTTT. Protein: CASSDGVATGELFF.

This clone occurred a few times. Here the CDR3 DNA reads TGTGCCAGCACCCGGGACAGCATGAACACTGAAGCTTTCTTT. This codes for CASTRDSMNTEAFF. This chain connects TRBV2 to TRBJ1-1, with TRBD1 identical over 7 bases. CDR1 and CDR2 from the germline V gene are SNHLY and FYNNEI. The junction had 5 bases not matched to a gene; V was cut back by 7 bases and J by 0 bases. The CDR3 length is 14 residues.

This clone was seen only once. The rearrangement links TRBV18 to TRBJ2-6, with D hard to call. Germline V gene data show CDR1 as KGHSH and CDR2 as LQKENI. The CDR3 sequence is 16 residues long. V lost 2 bases to trimming and J lost 0 bases, with 8 bases between them. The CDR3 DNA follows: TGTGCCAGCTCACCAATCGGCGGCTCTGGGGCCAACGTCCTGACTTTC. Translation gives CASSPIGGSGANVLTF. Complete variable domain (other parts from reference TRBV18 and TRBJ2-6): NAGVMQNPRHLVRRRGQEARLRCSPMKGHSHVYWYRQLPEEGLKFMVYLQKENIIDESGMPKERFSAEFPKEGPSILRIQQVVRGDSAAYFCASSPIGGSGANVLTFGAGSRLTVL.

This chain links TRBV5-1 with TRBJ2-2; TRBD1 is a possible D gene (6 bases). CDR3 size: 14 residues. V was trimmed by 4 bases and J by 2 bases, leaving 9 bases between them. In germline, CDR1 is SGHRS, CDR2 YFSETQ. This CDR3 reads CASSPGTNTGELFF. The CDR3 DNA follows: TGCGCCAGCAGCCCCGGGACAAACACCGGGGAGCTGTTTTTT.

This clone appeared a single time. V usage is TRBV5-1 and J usage is TRBJ1-4; D is unresolved. The CDR3 loop spans 14 amino acids. V was pared by 2 bases and J by 0 bases, with 5 bases between. CDR1 and CDR2 from the germline V gene are SGHRS and YFSETQ. The CDR3 DNA reads TGCGCCAGCAGCTTTTATACAACTAATGAAAAACTGTTTTTT. Amino acid sequence: CASSFYTTNEKLFF. The full variable domain, completed using reference TRBV5-1 and TRBJ1-4, is KAGVTQTPRYLIKTRGQQVTLSCSPISGHRSVSWYQQTPGQGLQFLFEYFSETQRNKGNFPGRFSGRQFSNSRSEMNVSTLELGDSALYLCASSFYTTNEKLFFGSGTQLSVL.

This chain uses TRBV6-6 with TRBJ1-1; D is possibly TRBD1 (6 bases). Germline loops: CDR1 MNHNY, CDR2 SVGAGI (reference sequence). Trimming removed 4 bases from V and 11 bases from J, with 17 bases in between. The CDR3 sequence is 13 residues long. The CDR3 DNA is TGTGCCAGCAGTTTGGCTCAGGGGCGGGGGGCTTTCTTT. Its translation is CASSLAQGRGAFF.

The chain uses TRBV7-8 and TRBJ2-7; 11 bases are a match to TRBD1. The length of the CDR3 is 17 residues. Germline V gives CDR1 SGHVS, CDR2 FQNEAQ. Trimming took 4 bases from V and 3 from J; bases not matched to a gene: 11. The CDR3: CASSSIVGTGGLYEQYF. The CDR3 DNA sequence: TGTGCCAGCAGCTCGATCGTCGGGACAGGGGGGCTCTACGAGCAGTACTTC.

This chain uses TRBV5-1 with TRBJ1-2; D is unresolved. Germline V lookup: CDR1 SGHRS, CDR2 YFSETQ. V was trimmed by 5 bases and J by 2 bases, leaving 16 bases between them. This CDR3 spans 15 amino acids. CDR3 in amino acids: CASSFDGRENYGYTF. In nucleotides, the CDR3 is TGCGCCAGCAGTTTTGACGGGCGGGAGAACTATGGCTACACCTTC.

This chain joins TRBV10-3 and TRBJ2-5; 14 nucleotides align to TRBD2. Germline V CDR1 and CDR2: ENHRY, SYGVKD. The ends lost 10 bases at V and 4 bases at J; junction bases unmatched: 8. The length of the CDR3 is 15 residues. The CDR3 coding sequence is TGTGCCACCTCCATAGGGACTAGCGGGAGAGAGACCCAGTACTTC. As protein: CATSIGTSGRETQYF.

The V gene is TRBV18, the J gene TRBJ1-5, with D possibly matching TRBD1 (5 bases). CDR1 and CDR2 (germline): KGHSH, LQKENI. The CDR3 sequence is 17 residues long. Trimming removed 0 bases from V and 7 bases from J, with 19 bases in between. The CDR3: CASSPPGSSQGGQPQHF. The CDR3 nucleotides are TGTGCCAGCTCACCACCGGGTAGTAGTCAGGGAGGCCAGCCCCAGCATTTT.

The chain links TRBV25-1 to TRBJ1-2, with D uncertain. Per germline, CDR1 MGHDK and CDR2 SYGVNS. This CDR3 contains 13 residues. V lost 9 bases and J 10 bases, leaving 21 bases between the germline ends. CDR3 in amino acids: CASTEEGTAAYTF. The CDR3 DNA follows: TGTGCCAGTACCGAGGAGGGAACTGCCGCCTACACCTTC.

This clone was seen just once. The CDR3 sequence is CASSEVKGTHQETQYF. CDR3 in DNA: TGTGCCAGCAGTGAAGTCAAAGGGACTCATCAAGAGACCCAGTACTTC. The chain links TRBV6-1 to TRBJ2-5; maybe TRBD2 (6 bases). The V end was cut by 1 base, the J end by 2 bases, with 14 bases between. CDR3 length: 16 residues. Looked up from germline, CDR1 is MNHNS and CDR2 is SASEGT.

A single count supports this clone. The V gene is TRBV30, the J gene TRBJ1-1, with unresolved D. Germline assignment: CDR1 GTSNPN and CDR2 SVGIG (reference sequence). The V and J ends lost 3 bases and 4 bases respectively, with 15 bases between them. The CDR3 is made up of 14 amino acids. The DNA of the CDR3 is TGTGCCTGGAGCCGGACTGGATTGGGCACTGAAGCTTTCTTT. Translating it yields CAWSRTGLGTEAFF.

CDR3 sequence (DNA): TGTGCCAGCAGCGGTCGCGGGGGTCGGGATACGCAGTATTTT. Translating it yields CASSGRGGRDTQYF. This chain links TRBV5-4 with TRBJ2-3, with 7 bases that match TRBD2. The germline gives CDR1 SGHNT, CDR2 YYREEE (reference sequence). CDR3 length: 14 residues. After removal of 4 bases from V and 6 bases from J, the junction contained 8 bases not matched to a gene.

The rearrangement joins TRBV2 to TRBJ1-1, with a tentative D call TRBD1 (5 bases). V was clipped by 7 bases and J by 1 base, with 10 bases between them. Germline CDR1 reads SNHLY; CDR2 reads FYNNEI. CDR3 length: 13 residues. The CDR3 coding sequence is TGTGCCAGCAAGAGACAGAGGAACACTGAAGCTTTCTTT. Its protein is CASKRQRNTEAFF.

This chain links TRBV28 with TRBJ2-1; 7 nucleotides agree with TRBD1. CDR1 is MDHEN and CDR2 is SYDVKM in the germline V gene. The CDR3 is made up of 13 amino acids. V was clipped by 6 bases and J by 4 bases; unmatched bases: 3. The CDR3: CASSRDSYNEQFF. In DNA, the CDR3 is TGTGCCAGCAGCAGGGACAGTTACAATGAGCAGTTCTTC.

V is TRBV6-5 and J is TRBJ1-2, with 9 bases lining up with TRBD1. The CDR3 spans 14 residues. The V gene's germline CDR1 is MNHEY and CDR2 SVGAGI. The J segment lost 5 bases and the V segment lost 7 bases, leaving 8 bases of the junction unmatched. The CDR3, as DNA: TGTGCCAGCACCCCGACCGACAGGGGGTATGGCTACACCTTC. This gives the protein CASTPTDRGYGYTF.

The chain combines TRBV30 with TRBJ1-5; tentative D call: TRBD1 (6 bases). With 0 bases removed from V and 3 bases from J, the gap between germline ends came to 9 bases. Germline-derived CDR1 and CDR2 are GTSNPN and SVGIG (reference sequence). This CDR3 region has 14 residues. The CDR3 loop reads CAWSVRQDNQPQHF. In DNA form, the CDR3 reads TGTGCCTGGAGTGTAAGACAGGACAATCAGCCCCAGCATTTT.

V and J are TRBV6-2 or TRBV6-3 and TRBJ2-2, with 12 bases lining up with TRBD2. Germline V lookup: CDR1 MNHEY, CDR2 SVGEGT. This CDR3 comprises 18 residues. V dropped 3 bases and J dropped 1; count of bases not matched to a gene: 6. The CDR3 DNA reads TGTGCCAGCAGTTATTCTAGCGGGAGGGCTTTGAACACCGGGGAGCTGTTTTTT. This sequence encodes CASSYSSGRALNTGELFF.